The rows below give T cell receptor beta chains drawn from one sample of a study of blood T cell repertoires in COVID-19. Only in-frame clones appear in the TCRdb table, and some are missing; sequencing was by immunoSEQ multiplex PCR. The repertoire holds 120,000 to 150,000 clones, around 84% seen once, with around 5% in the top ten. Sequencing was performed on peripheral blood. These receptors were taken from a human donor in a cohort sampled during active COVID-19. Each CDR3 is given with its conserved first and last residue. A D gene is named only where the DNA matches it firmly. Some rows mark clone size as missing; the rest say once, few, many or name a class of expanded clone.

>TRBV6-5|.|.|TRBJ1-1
CASRIQESYTEAFF
TGTGCCAGCAGGATACAGGAATCCTACACTGAAGCTTTCTTT
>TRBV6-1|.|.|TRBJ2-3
CASSVIGGSSSTDTQYF
TGTGCCAGCAGTGTAATCGGCGGGTCTTCTAGCACAGATACGCAGTATTTT
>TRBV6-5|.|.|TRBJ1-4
CASSLQGRENEKLFF
TGTGCCAGCAGTCTACAGGGAAGGGAGAATGAAAAACTGTTTTTT
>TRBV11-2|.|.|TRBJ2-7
CASSLEGHGEQYF
TGTGCCAGCAGCTTAGAGGGACATGGCGAGCAGTACTTC
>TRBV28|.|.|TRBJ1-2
CASSLGGNLKQGNGYTF
TGTGCCAGCAGTTTGGGGGGGAACCTTAAGCAGGGGAATGGCTACACCTTC
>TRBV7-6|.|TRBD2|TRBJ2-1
CASSLVFGLAGDNEQFF
TGTGCCAGCAGCTTAGTTTTTGGGCTAGCGGGGGATAATGAGCAGTTCTTC
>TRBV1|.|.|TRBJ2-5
CTSSQDRAGQETQYF
TGCACCAGCAGCCAAGATAGGGCGGGACAAGAGACCCAGTACTTC
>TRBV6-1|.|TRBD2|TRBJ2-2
CASSVLAGGPSVGELFF
TGTGCCAGCAGTGTACTAGCGGGAGGGCCGAGTGTCGGGGAGCTGTTTTTT
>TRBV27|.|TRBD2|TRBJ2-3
CASSWGGGAETQYF
TGTGCCAGCAGTTGGGGGGGAGGGGCAGAGACGCAGTATTTT
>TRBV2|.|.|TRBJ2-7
CASRSSYEQYF
TGTGCCAGCCGGAGCTCCTACGAGCAGTACTTC
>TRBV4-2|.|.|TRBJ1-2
CASSQVSRTVGYGYTF
TGTGCCAGCAGCCAAGTCTCGAGGACAGTGGGGTATGGCTACACCTTC
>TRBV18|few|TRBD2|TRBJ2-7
CASSRTSGGEYYEQYF
TGTGCCAGCTCGCGGACTAGCGGGGGGGAATACTACGAGCAGTACTTC
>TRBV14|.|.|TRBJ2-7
CASRGRLSYEQYF
TGTGCCAGCAGGGGCCGCCTCTCCTACGAGCAGTACTTC
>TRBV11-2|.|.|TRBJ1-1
CASSPDSGTEAFF
TGTGCCAGCAGCCCGGACAGTGGCACTGAAGCTTTCTTT
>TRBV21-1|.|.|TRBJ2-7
CARTGQLPSYEQYF
TGTGCCAGGACGGGACAGTTACCTTCCTACGAGCAGTACTTC
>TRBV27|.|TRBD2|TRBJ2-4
CASSPAGTSGKNIQYF
TGTGCCAGCAGCCCCGCCGGGACTAGCGGGAAAAACATTCAGTACTTC
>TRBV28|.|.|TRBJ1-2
CASSLQDSYGYTF
TGTGCCAGCAGTTTACAGGACAGCTATGGCTACACCTTC
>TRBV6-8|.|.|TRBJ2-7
CASPRAKRAYEQYF
TGTGCCAGCCCCCGGGCCAAGCGGGCCTACGAGCAGTACTTC
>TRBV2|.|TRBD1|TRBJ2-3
CASSLGTGLNTDTQYF
TGTGCCAGCAGCCTCGGGACAGGCCTCAACACAGATACGCAGTATTTT
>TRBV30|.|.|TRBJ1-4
CACPGPQGGEKLFF
TGTGCCTGCCCAGGCCCCCAGGGAGGTGAAAAACTGTTTTTT
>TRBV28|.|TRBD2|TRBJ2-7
CASRFRTSGGLGEQYF
TGTGCCAGCAGATTCAGGACTAGCGGGGGCTTGGGGGAGCAGTACTTC
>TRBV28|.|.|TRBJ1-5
CASRVQNQPQHF
TGTGCCAGCCGGGTTCAGAATCAGCCCCAGCATTTT
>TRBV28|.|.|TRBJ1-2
CASSPPPPRFRGYTF
TGTGCCAGCAGTCCCCCGCCCCCGAGATTTCGTGGCTACACCTTC
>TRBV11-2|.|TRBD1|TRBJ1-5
CASSLGTGDQPQHF
TGTGCCAGCAGCTTAGGGACAGGGGACCAGCCCCAGCATTTT
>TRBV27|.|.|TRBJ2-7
CASSLMPRGSSYEQYF
TGTGCCAGCAGTTTAATGCCCCGGGGGAGCTCCTACGAGCAGTACTTC
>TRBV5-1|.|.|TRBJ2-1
CASSLAKNNYNEQFF
TGCGCCAGCAGCTTGGCTAAGAATAACTACAATGAGCAGTTCTTC
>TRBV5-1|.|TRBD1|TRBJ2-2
CASRTPGQGNTGELFF
TGCGCCAGCAGAACCCCGGGACAGGGGAACACCGGGGAGCTGTTTTTT
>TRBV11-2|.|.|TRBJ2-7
CASSPAGTYQRQYF
TGTGCCAGCAGCCCCGCCGGGACTTATCAGAGGCAGTACTTC
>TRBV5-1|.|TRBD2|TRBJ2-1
CASSLGTSGMGEQFF
TGCGCCAGCAGCTTGGGGACTAGCGGGATGGGTGAGCAGTTCTTC
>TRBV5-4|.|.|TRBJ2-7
CASSLGQGLGEQYF
TGTGCCAGCAGCTTGGGGCAGGGCCTAGGCGAGCAGTACTTC